Shown below are 2 T cell receptor beta chains from a single sample sequenced in a study of PD-1 blockade in classical Hodgkin lymphoma. The data were produced by immunoSEQ multiplex PCR, yet TCRdb's version contains in-frame clones alone and is incomplete. The sample includes around 30,000 clones, around 90% seen only once; the top ten take roughly 0.33%. Indicated time point: cycle 4 day 1 (C4D1), after less than seven weeks of nivolumab. Relapses following autologous stem cell transplantation were seen in all patients, with brentuximab vedotin exposure varying. Purified CD4+ T cells were obtained from thawed PBMCs through magnetic negative selection. Sequencing used CD4+ T cells from blood, obtained before the fourth cycle of nivolumab. Receptors originate from a human donor with classical Hodgkin lymphoma.

In this sample, this clone turned up once. The J gene is TRBJ2-7, the V gene TRBV10-3; 7 nucleotides agree with TRBD1. CDR3 length: 14 amino acids. After removal of 4 bases from V and 4 bases from J, the junction contained 7 bases not matched to a gene. Per the germline V gene, CDR1 is ENHRY and CDR2 is SYGVKD. CDR3 sequence (DNA): TGTGCCATCAGTGTTAGGCAGGGGGAGTACGAGCAGTACTTC. This translates into CAISVRQGEYEQYF.

This rearrangement joins TRBV5-1 to TRBJ1-4; 9 bases are a match to TRBD1. Germline-derived CDR1 and CDR2 are SGHRS and YFSETQ. The V and J ends lost 1 base and 7 bases, in that order; junction bases with no gene match: 5. The CDR3 totals 15 residues. CDR3 nucleotides: TGCGCCAGCAGCTTGCTACAGGGGGCGTTTGAAAAACTGTTTTTT. It codes for CASSLLQGAFEKLFF.